This TCR beta chain was captured by sequencing in a study of shared clonotypes between healthy human individuals. Germline CDR1 and CDR2: MDHEN and SYDVKM. Trimming took off 5 bases at V and 12 bases at J, with 16 bases between the two ends. The CDR3 consists of 13 residues. This clone occurred a few times. The antigen remains unidentified. Overall study results and limits: Across four donors, naive CD4 shared roughly 5%, naive CD8 around 3.5%, memory CD4 more than 2%, memory CD8 around 0.36%. What limited the represented genetic and exposure-history diversity was the small number of donors. Large sequencing depth failed to make sorted-subset sequencing complete, rarefaction showed.

Here immunoSEQ multiplex PCR was the method, and the copy in TCRdb shows in-frame clones only, minus some. The data hold under 1,100,000 clones, with more than 75% observed a single time. CD4+ cell separation produced CD45RA+ naive and CD45RA-negative memory subsets. The TCR sequence derives from a man between 18 and 29 years old in good health. Some clones in this sample may be carry-over from other donors' samples. The sequencing sample was made of memory CD4+ T cells from PBMCs. Subset: CD45RA-negative fraction. The chain carries TRBV28 and TRBJ1-4; D is uncertain. CDR3 nucleotide sequence: TGTGCCAGCAGTACCGGTGTGGGAAGGGAACTGTTTTTT. The encoded protein is CASSTGVGRELFF.